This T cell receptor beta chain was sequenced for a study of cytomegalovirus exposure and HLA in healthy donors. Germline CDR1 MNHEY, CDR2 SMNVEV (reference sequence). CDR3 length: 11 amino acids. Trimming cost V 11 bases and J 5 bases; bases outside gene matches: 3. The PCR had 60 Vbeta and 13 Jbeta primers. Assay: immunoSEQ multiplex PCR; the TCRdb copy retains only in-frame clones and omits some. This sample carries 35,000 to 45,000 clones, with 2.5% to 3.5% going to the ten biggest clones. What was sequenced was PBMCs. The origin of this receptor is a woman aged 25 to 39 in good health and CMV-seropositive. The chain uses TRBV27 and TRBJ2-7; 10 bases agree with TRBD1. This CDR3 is CARTGGDEQYF. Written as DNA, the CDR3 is TGTGCCCGGACAGGGGGAGACGAGCAGTACTTC.